This TCR beta chain was retrieved from a study of CD8+CD57+ T cells in acquired aplastic anemia. Study-level background: Sorted cells (CD4+ and CD8+) yielded DNA amounts that averaged roughly 3.2 ug. Overall study results and limits: Patients and controls were found to share approximately 31 CD8+ CDR3 sequences.

CDR3 length: 14 residues. Germline V CDR1 and CDR2: MNHEY, SMNVEV (reference sequence). CDR3 and TCR beta VDJ profiling relied on a genomic DNA template. TCRdb re-called the reads through MiXCR, storing one row per CDR3 protein. The sample records a few hundred thousand distinct CDR3 sequences, roughly 82% being singletons. Patients chosen for sequencing had CD8+CD57+ cells that had expanded, as shown by flow cytometry. The patients all had a severe acquired aplastic anemia diagnosis. Untreated patients provided the blood samples, with no therapy given before sampling. Comment on this clonotype: Its target is unknown. Mismatch with germline at one junction end may stem from a read error.

Specimen: sorted CD4+, CD8+, or CD8+CD57+ T cells (not recorded which) from PBMCs. This receptor was identified in a human donor with aplastic anemia. The V gene is TRBV27, the J gene TRBJ2-1; D might be TRBD1 or TRBD2, each matching 6 bases. As DNA, the CDR3 is TGTGCCAGCGTACCTGTGGGGGGCGCGGGAAGTCTGTCCTTC. It codes for CASVPVGGAGSLSF.